Reported below is one T cell receptor beta chain. This likely reflects a read error, since a far larger clone is one base away. The sample carries other DNA sequences with the same CDR3. The CDR3 sequence is 16 residues long. Germline assignment: CDR1 SNHLY and CDR2 FYNNEI. 13 Jbeta primers and 60 Vbeta primers were used for the PCR. Data came from immunoSEQ multiplex PCR; TCRdb stores just in-frame clones and leaves some out. The table lists roughly 120,000 clones, over 65% of them singletons. The data originate from a study of cytomegalovirus exposure and HLA in healthy donors. Material: PBMCs. This clonotype was obtained from a man in his fifties in good health and CMV-seronegative. The chain recombines TRBV2 with TRBJ2-3; 12 bases align to TRBD2. CDR3 sequence: CASSVLAGGRTDTQYF. For the CDR3, the DNA is TGTGCTAGCAGTGTACTAGCGGGGGGCCGCACAGATACGCAGTATTTT.